These T cell receptor beta chains were read from a single sample in a study of T cell responses to AZD1222 COVID-19 vaccine. TCRdb keeps only in-frame clones here, not all; method: immunoSEQ multiplex PCR. The profile shows around 180,000 clones, 85% to 95% of them singletons. Material: peripheral blood, obtained on day 0 of AZD1222 vaccination. All receptors derive from an adult in good health. Each CDR3 is given with its conserved first and last residue. The order of the fields is D gene, CDR3 length, V gene, J gene, clone size, CDR3 DNA, CDR3 protein. A D gene is named only where the DNA matches it firmly. The size field is filled for only some rows; it gives once, few, many or a size class.

TRBD1	15	TRBV11-2	TRBJ2-7	-	TGTGCCAGCAGCTTTCCGGGACAGGGGGCCTACGAGCAGTACTTC	CASSFPGQGAYEQYF
TRBD1	15	TRBV3-1/TRBV3-2	TRBJ1-1	-	TGTGCCAGCAGCCAAGAGGGGCAGGGGGCCACTGAAGCTTTCTTT	CASSQEGQGATEAFF
-	13	TRBV7-8	TRBJ1-1	-	TGTGCCAGCAGCCTAAGTGGGACACTTGAAGCTTTCTTT	CASSLSGTLEAFF
-	14	TRBV19	TRBJ1-1	-	TGTGCCAGTAGTATAACGACAGGGAACACTGAAGCTTTCTTT	CASSITTGNTEAFF
-	16	TRBV2	TRBJ1-1	-	TGTGCCAGCAGGAGACGACCGGGTGGTAAGAACACTGAAGCTTTCTTT	CASRRRPGGKNTEAFF
-	13	TRBV3-1/TRBV3-2	TRBJ1-2	-	TGTGCCAGCAGCCCTGGGGGGCCATATGGCTACACCTTC	CASSPGGPYGYTF
-	14	TRBV2	TRBJ1-3	-	TGTGCCAGCAGTGAACAGGCTACTTCGGGCTCCATATATTTT	CASSEQATSGSIYF
TRBD1	16	TRBV5-6	TRBJ2-1	-	TGTGCCAGCAGCTTGGATATCCGGGACAGTTACAATGAGCAGTTCTTC	CASSLDIRDSYNEQFF
-	14	TRBV28	TRBJ1-3	-	TGTGCCAGCAGTTTACCGGGATATGGAAACACCATATATTTT	CASSLPGYGNTIYF
-	13	TRBV5-6	TRBJ1-4	-	TGTGCCAGCAAAACCGGGACCCACGAAAAACTGTTTTTT	CASKTGTHEKLFF
TRBD2	16	TRBV13	TRBJ2-3	-	TGTGCCAGCAGCTCCCTAGGGACTAGCGGGACAGATACGCAGTATTTT	CASSSLGTSGTDTQYF
TRBD1	15	TRBV19	TRBJ2-3	-	TGTGCCAGTAGTCCCGGGACAGGGGTCATAGATACGCAGTATTTT	CASSPGTGVIDTQYF
TRBD1	16	TRBV5-1	TRBJ1-4	once	TGCGCCAGCAGCTCGAACAGGGGGCAAGGGACAGAAAAACTGTTTTTT	CASSSNRGQGTEKLFF
-	14	TRBV4-2	TRBJ2-3	-	TGTGCCAGCAGCCAGGACACCGGCGCAGATACGCAGTATTTT	CASSQDTGADTQYF
-	16	TRBV15	TRBJ1-5	-	TGTGCCACCAGCAGAGCAGGGTGGTGGAGCAATCAGCCCCAGCATTTT	CATSRAGWWSNQPQHF
-	12	TRBV27	TRBJ1-5	-	TGTGCCAGCACCTTGGGAGGTCAGCCCCAGCATTTT	CASTLGGQPQHF
-	14	TRBV25-1	TRBJ1-4	few	TGTGCCAGCAGTGAACGGGGGGGTAATGAAAAACTGTTTTTT	CASSERGGNEKLFF
-	11	TRBV28	TRBJ1-2	-	TGTGCCACCGGGACGAGCTATGGCTACACCTTC	CATGTSYGYTF
TRBD2	14	TRBV19	TRBJ2-7	-	TGTGCCAGTAGCCACGGGACTAGCGACTACGAGCAGTACTTC	CASSHGTSDYEQYF
TRBD2	16	TRBV7-2	TRBJ2-1	-	TGTGCCAGCAGCTCATGGACTAGCGGGAGAGGGTATGAGCAGTTCTTC	CASSSWTSGRGYEQFF
TRBD1	14	TRBV18	TRBJ1-1	-	TGTGCCAGTACCCCGGGACAGGGTAGAACTGAAGCTTTCTTT	CASTPGQGRTEAFF
-	13	TRBV5-5	TRBJ1-2	-	TGTGCCAGCAGCTTGGGAGGGGGCTATGGCTACACCTTC	CASSLGGGYGYTF
-	11	TRBV20-1	TRBJ1-1	once	TGCAGTGCTTACGGACATACTGAAGCTTTCTTT	CSAYGHTEAFF
TRBD2	13	TRBV30	TRBJ2-7	-	TGTGCCTCGCAAGGACTAGCGCACTACGAGCAGTACTTC	CASQGLAHYEQYF
-	15	TRBV7-8	TRBJ1-2	once	TGTGCCAGCAGCTTAGTTACAGGCGGTAACTATGGCTACACCTTC	CASSLVTGGNYGYTF
TRBD2	15	TRBV28	TRBJ2-7	once	TGTGCCAGCACTATAGCGGGAGAGGGTTCCTACGAGCAGTACTTC	CASTIAGEGSYEQYF
-	14	TRBV11-2	TRBJ2-7	-	TGTGCCAGCAGCCCGAGCCGGGGCTCCTACGAGCAGTACTTC	CASSPSRGSYEQYF
TRBD2	15	TRBV5-1	TRBJ2-1	-	TGCGCCACCGGTAGCGGGGGGGCCGGCTACAATGAGCAGTTCTTC	CATGSGGAGYNEQFF
-	14	TRBV28	TRBJ1-3	-	TGTGCCAGCAGTTTGTCGAGGGGGGGAAACACCATATATTTT	CASSLSRGGNTIYF
-	15	TRBV7-9	TRBJ1-1	-	TGTGCCAGCAGCTTACGGGCGGGCACGGACACTGAAGCTTTCTTT	CASSLRAGTDTEAFF
TRBD1	15	TRBV27	TRBJ1-2	-	TGTGCCAGCACCCGGACAGGGCACCTCGAGGATGGCTACACCTTC	CASTRTGHLEDGYTF
TRBD1	15	TRBV18	TRBJ1-4	-	TGTGCCAGCTCACGTGGGACAGGGACTAATGAAAAACTGTTTTTT	CASSRGTGTNEKLFF
TRBD1	15	TRBV7-3	TRBJ2-1	-	TGTGCCAGCAGCCAAGGACAGGGGGTAGGCAATGAGCAGTTCTTC	CASSQGQGVGNEQFF
TRBD2	16	TRBV7-3	TRBJ2-3	-	TGTGCCAGCAGCTTATCGCGGGGGGGACAGACAGATACGCAGTATTTT	CASSLSRGGQTDTQYF
TRBD1	15	TRBV5-6	TRBJ1-3	-	TGTGCCAGCAGCTTGGCCGGACAGGGAGGAAACACCATATATTTT	CASSLAGQGGNTIYF
-	15	TRBV27	TRBJ2-2	-	TGTGCCAGCAGTTTTCAGGGTCAGAGCACCGGGGAGCTGTTTTTT	CASSFQGQSTGELFF
-	13	TRBV11-2	TRBJ2-3	once	TGTGCCAGCAGCTTAGGTAGGGACGATACGCAGTATTTT	CASSLGRDDTQYF
-	18	TRBV5-1	TRBJ2-3	-	TGCGCCAGCAGCTTGGGTCGCAGGGCCCTGTTGAGCACAGATACGCAGTATTTT	CASSLGRRALLSTDTQYF
TRBD2	14	TRBV18	TRBJ2-3	once	TGTGCCGGCTCATCGGGACTACTACCAGATACGCAGTATTTT	CAGSSGLLPDTQYF
-	12	TRBV2	TRBJ1-2	-	TGTGCCAGCAGATTAGGAACAGATGGCTACACCTTC	CASRLGTDGYTF
TRBD1	15	TRBV27	TRBJ2-7	-	TGTGCCAGCAGTCGACAGGGTCGCGCTTTTGGCGAGCAGTACTTC	CASSRQGRAFGEQYF
-	14	TRBV11-2	TRBJ2-3	few	TGTGCCAGCAGTAGACAGCGCAGCACAGATACGCAGTATTTT	CASSRQRSTDTQYF
-	15	TRBV30	TRBJ1-1	-	TGTGCCTGGAGTGTAAACCGGGGGTTTAGGACTGAAGCTTTCTTT	CAWSVNRGFRTEAFF
-	12	TRBV30	TRBJ1-1	once	TGTGCCTGGAGCTGGACATGGGGGGAAGCTTTCTTT	CAWSWTWGEAFF
-	16	TRBV9	TRBJ2-1	-	TGTGCCAGCAGCGTAGGGGGGCTTGGAACCTACAATGAGCAGTTCTTC	CASSVGGLGTYNEQFF
TRBD1	17	TRBV27	TRBJ2-4	-	TGTGCCAGCAGTTCGACAGGGGCCTTACTAGCCAAAAACATTCAGTACTTC	CASSSTGALLAKNIQYF
TRBD1	15	TRBV10-3	TRBJ2-2	-	TGTGCCATCAGACGGGGGCAGGGGGCTGCCGGGGAGCTGTTTTTT	CAIRRGQGAAGELFF
-	13	TRBV28	TRBJ1-2	-	TGTGCCAGCAGACCGGGGGCTAACTATGGCTACACCTTC	CASRPGANYGYTF
-	13	TRBV19	TRBJ2-3	-	TGTGCCAGTAGTATCCCGAGCACAGATACGCAGTATTTT	CASSIPSTDTQYF
-	11	TRBV12-3/TRBV12-4	TRBJ2-2	-	TGTGCCAGCACTGACACCGGGGAGCTGTTTTTT	CASTDTGELFF
-	15	TRBV4-3	TRBJ2-5	-	TGCGCCAGCAGCCAAGGGCAGGCGTACCAAGAGACCCAGTACTTC	CASSQGQAYQETQYF
TRBD1	13	TRBV10-1	TRBJ2-3	-	TGCGCCACCAAGGGACAGGCCGTAGATACGCAGTATTTT	CATKGQAVDTQYF
-	14	TRBV7-9	TRBJ1-2	-	TGTGGCAGCACCCCCGCCCCAGGGGTGAGCGGCTACACCTTC	CGSTPAPGVSGYTF
-	14	TRBV21-1	TRBJ1-1	-	TGTGCCAGCAGCAGAAGGGGGAGGAACACTGAAGCTTTCTTT	CASSRRGRNTEAFF
-	14	TRBV20-1	TRBJ2-3	-	TGCAGTGCTAGTCGAAAGGGCACCCCCCTTACGCAGTATTTT	CSASRKGTPLTQYF
-	14	TRBV7-9	TRBJ1-1	few	TGTGCCAGCAGCTTAGCGGCAGGGTGGACTGAAGCTTTCTTT	CASSLAAGWTEAFF
-	13	TRBV7-9	TRBJ2-7	-	TGTGCCAGCAGCCAGCCCAACACCGGTAGGCAGTACTTC	CASSQPNTGRQYF
TRBD2	16	TRBV28	TRBJ2-5	-	TGTGCCAGCAACGAACGGACTAGCGCATCCCAAGAGACCCAGTACTTC	CASNERTSASQETQYF
-	15	TRBV6-5	TRBJ1-4	-	TGTGCCAGCAGTTACTCGCCAGGCGCTAATGAAAAACTGTTTTTT	CASSYSPGANEKLFF